This T cell receptor beta chain originates from a study of T cell clones after liver transplantation. Sequenced by immunoSEQ multiplex PCR; TCRdb stores in-frame clones only, minus some. This table holds about 75,000 clones, more than 90% found once. The CDR3 covers 14 residues. V was trimmed by 4 bases and J by 3 bases, leaving 13 bases between them. Per the germline V gene, CDR1 is SGHRS and CDR2 is YFSETQ. The J gene is TRBJ2-5, the V gene TRBV5-1, with D possibly TRBD2 on 6 matching bases. The sequence came from a human donor who received a liver transplant. Sequencing used CD4+ T cells from blood, obtained before liver transplant. CDR3 DNA sequence: TGCGCCAGCAGCCCCGCCGGGGGTGAAGAGACCCAGTACTTC. Amino acid sequence: CASSPAGGEETQYF. Drawing the rest from reference TRBV5-1 and TRBJ2-5, the complete variable domain is KAGVTQTPRYLIKTRGQQVTLSCSPISGHRSVSWYQQTPGQGLQFLFEYFSETQRNKGNFPGRFSGRQFSNSRSEMNVSTLELGDSALYLCASSPAGGEETQYFGPGTRLLVL.